Below, one T cell receptor (beta chain) is given with its context. Its antigen remains unknown. The data stem from a study of cytomegalovirus exposure and HLA in healthy donors. Study-wide background: From 190 million or so T cells, an earlier analysis saw approximately 110 million unique TCR beta sequences. Study-wide results and limits: Researchers catalogued some 160 TCR beta chains as cytomegalovirus-associated.

The PCR ran on 60 Vbeta and 13 Jbeta primers. Per the original data handling: Roughly 10 million shared chains were among around 80 million unique TCR beta chains counted in a later analysis. The method was immunoSEQ multiplex PCR; TCRdb's version includes in-frame clones alone and lacks a portion of them. The V and J calls and the clone size are those of that table, but D and trimming were determined from the DNA. The sample holds about 99,000 clones, over 65% seen once. Per germline, CDR1 SGHDT and CDR2 YYEEEE. This CDR3 spans 13 amino acids. V lost 3 bases to trimming and J lost 1 base, with 8 bases between them.

This rearrangement joins TRBV5-6 to TRBJ2-7; the D is unclear. Sequenced: PBMCs. The sequence derives from a man aged 35 to 55 in good health and CMV-seronegative. CDR3 loop: CASSYKLSYEQYF. The DNA of the CDR3 is TGTGCCAGCAGCTATAAGCTTTCCTACGAGCAGTACTTC.